The 32 T cell receptor beta chains in this list originate from one sample, sequenced in a study of T-cell memory formation after mild COVID-19. TCRdb re-called the 5' RACE reads through MiXCR, storing one row per CDR3 protein. The sample has a few hundred thousand distinct CDR3 sequences, less than 25% seen once; the top ten hold about 21%. Sequenced material: PBMCs or a T cell subset sorted from them (not recorded which). Receptors originate from a man aged 18 to 29 who had mild COVID-19 (a few samples of this study predate the infection). Cell type and time point are not known.

The chain has TRBV6-2 or TRBV6-3 and TRBJ2-1, with D possibly TRBD2 on 6 matching bases. Germline CDR1 MNHEY, CDR2 SVGEGT. This CDR3 has 15 amino acids. V gave up 0 bases and J gave up 8 bases, with 14 bases separating them. DNA of the CDR3: TGTGCCAGCAGTTACTCGGCAGCCCGCGGGGATGAGCAGTTCTTC. This translates into CASSYSAARGDEQFF.

CDR3: CATSRGQRGYQETQYF. The CDR3 DNA reads as TGTGCCACCAGCAGAGGCCAGCGGGGGTACCAAGAGACCCAGTACTTC. The chain uses TRBV15 and TRBJ2-5; 8 bases map to TRBD2. CDR1 and CDR2 from the germline V gene are LNHNV and YYDKDF (reference sequence). V shed 1 base, J shed 0 bases, and the junction held 4 bases outside the gene matches. This CDR3 is built from 16 residues.

This chain uses TRBV20-1 with TRBJ1-3, with 8 bases that match TRBD1. This CDR3 has 16 residues. V lost 0 bases to trimming and J lost 2 bases; unmatched junction nucleotides: 6. Germline V gene data show CDR1 as DFQATT and CDR2 as SNEGSKA (reference sequence). In nucleotides, the CDR3 is TGCAGTGCTAGAGACGGCAGGGGGCTTACTGGAAACACCATATATTTT. As protein: CSARDGRGLTGNTIYF.

The chain links TRBV9 to TRBJ2-1; 12 bases fit TRBD2. V shed 3 bases, J shed 7 bases, and the junction held 5 bases outside the gene matches. Per the germline V gene, CDR1 is SGDLS and CDR2 is YYNGEE. The CDR3 extends over 15 amino acids. Here the CDR3 reads CASSARTSGVNEQFF. The CDR3 DNA follows: TGTGCCAGCAGCGCGCGGACTAGCGGGGTGAATGAGCAGTTCTTC.

The gene calls are TRBV4-1 and TRBJ2-7; TRBD1 is a possible D gene (5 bases). This CDR3 has 15 residues. Trimming shortened V by 2 bases and J by 1 base, and 12 bases separated the two germline ends. CDR1 and CDR2 from the germline V gene are MGHRA and YSYEKL. The CDR3 DNA reads as TGCGCCAGCAGCCAACTGCAGGGAAATTCCTACGAGCAGTACGTC. Translated, it gives CASSQLQGNSYEQYV.

The sample holds a few counts of this clonotype. The chain is built from TRBV20-1 and TRBJ1-2; 8 bases line up with TRBD1. Germline V gene sequence: CDR1 DFQATT, CDR2 SNEGSKA (reference sequence). Losses at the gene ends were 6 bases for V and 4 bases for J; bases not matched to a gene: 7. This CDR3 comprises 13 residues. CDR3 loop: CSAKTGAAYGYTF. Here the CDR3 DNA reads TGCAGTGCCAAGACAGGGGCAGCCTATGGCTACACCTTC.

The table lists this clonotype with many counts. The chain employs TRBV7-2 and TRBJ2-5; no definite D call. The germline CDR1 and CDR2 sequences are SGHTA and FQGNSA. V was clipped by 0 bases and J by 0 bases, with 14 bases between them. The CDR3 runs 17 residues. The CDR3 bases are TGTGCCAGCAGCTTAGCGTTAGATCCGAGGTACCAAGAGACCCAGTACTTC. It is translated as CASSLALDPRYQETQYF.

The chain has TRBV6-6 and TRBJ2-1; no clear D gene. The germline V gene has CDR1 MNHNY and CDR2 SVGAGI (reference sequence). This CDR3 is built from 14 residues. The V gene lost 5 bases and the J gene lost 2 bases, with 10 bases spanning the gap. The CDR3 bases are TGTGCCAGCAGTGCAGGATTCCCCTACAATGAGCAGTTCTTC. Protein product: CASSAGFPYNEQFF.

V usage is TRBV5-1 and J usage is TRBJ1-1; 11 positions agree with TRBD1. There are 15 residues in the CDR3. CDR1 is SGHRS and CDR2 is YFSETQ in the germline V gene. Germline trimming cut 4 bases from V and 4 bases from J; bases unmatched to any gene: 6. CDR3 residues: CASSARTGGFTEAFF. The CDR3 nucleotides are TGCGCCAGCAGCGCCCGGACAGGGGGCTTCACTGAAGCTTTCTTT.

This clonotype came up a few times. The rearrangement links TRBV5-6 to TRBJ2-5; 7 bases are a match to TRBD1. V lost 3 bases, J lost 5 bases, and 7 bases stayed unmatched. From germline, CDR1 is SGHDT and CDR2 YYEEEE. This CDR3 region has 14 residues. CDR3 region: CASSWGRGYETQYF. The DNA for the CDR3 is TGTGCCAGCAGCTGGGGCAGGGGGTACGAGACCCAGTACTTC.

The CDR3 region is CASSPLIGTSGTNEQFF. The CDR3 DNA is TGTGCCAGCAGCCCCTTGATCGGGACTAGCGGTACAAATGAGCAGTTCTTC. This sequence joins TRBV3-1 and TRBJ2-1; 11 nucleotides agree with TRBD2. The trim removed 4 bases at V and 7 bases at J, leaving 12 bases unmatched. The CDR3 has 17 residues. Germline-derived CDR1 and CDR2 are LGHDT and YNNKEL (reference sequence).

This clonotype was observed a handful of times. The rearrangement links TRBV7-2 to TRBJ1-4; 9 bases are shared with TRBD1. Germline assignment: CDR1 SGHTA and CDR2 FQGNSA. V dropped 5 bases and J dropped 0; count of bases not matched to a gene: 1. This CDR3 comprises 15 residues. The CDR3 sequence is CASSRQGATNEKLFF. The CDR3 nucleotides are TGTGCCAGCAGCAGACAGGGGGCAACTAATGAAAAACTGTTTTTT.

The rearrangement uses TRBV7-9 and TRBJ2-1, with 9 bases fitting TRBD1. V shed 5 bases and J 3 bases; nucleotides not matched to a gene: 8. Germline-derived CDR1 and CDR2 are SEHNR and FQNEAQ (reference sequence). CDR3 length: 16 residues. The CDR3 is CASSPGTGPGYNEQFF. CDR3 sequence (DNA): TGTGCCAGCAGCCCGGGGACAGGGCCCGGCTACAATGAGCAGTTCTTC.

V gene TRBV9 combines with J gene TRBJ2-3; no clear D. The ends were cut back, 0 bases at V and 0 bases at J, with 5 bases in the middle. The germline CDR1 and CDR2 sequences are SGDLS and YYNGEE. The CDR3 contains 14 residues. CDR3 nucleotide sequence: TGTGCCAGCAGCGTAGCGGACAGCACAGATACGCAGTATTTT. It yields the protein CASSVADSTDTQYF.

This chain joins TRBV20-1 and TRBJ1-2, with D unclear. CDR3 length: 11 residues. The germline gives CDR1 DFQATT, CDR2 SNEGSKA (reference sequence). V lost 4 bases to trimming and J lost 8 bases, with 11 bases between them. CDR3 coding DNA: TGCAGTGCTATCGGTCCGGGAGGCTACACCTTC. Protein: CSAIGPGGYTF.

The V call is TRBV28, the J call TRBJ2-2; 12 positions match TRBD2. This CDR3 has 15 residues. Germline trimming cut 5 bases from V and 6 bases from J; bases unmatched to any gene: 4. Germline lookup yields CDR1 MDHEN and CDR2 SYDVKM. CDR3: CASSPSGGEAGELFF. CDR3 in DNA: TGTGCCAGCAGTCCTAGCGGGGGGGAAGCCGGGGAGCTGTTTTTT. The complete variable domain, with remaining parts taken from reference TRBV28 and TRBJ2-2, reads DVKVTQSSRYLVKRTGEKVFLECVQDMDHENMFWYRQDPGLGLRLIYFSYDVKMKEKGDIPEGYSVSREKKERFSLILESASTNQTSMYLCASSPSGGEAGELFFGEGSRLTVL.

The chain couples TRBV7-2 to TRBJ2-3; TRBD1 might be the D (6 bases). Germline V gene sequence: CDR1 SGHTA, CDR2 FQGNSA. Trimming took off 9 bases at V and 4 bases at J, with 23 bases between the two ends. CDR3 size: 16 residues. The CDR3, as DNA: TGTGCCAGTAGCCTTTCGACAGGTCTCATTGCAGATACGCAGTATTTT. Translating it yields CASSLSTGLIADTQYF.

V usage is TRBV7-2 and J usage is TRBJ1-2; no definite D call. V was shortened by 8 bases and J by 4 bases, with 11 bases between the two germline ends. The CDR3 totals 12 residues. From germline, CDR1 is SGHTA and CDR2 FQGNSA. CDR3 DNA: TGTGCCAGCGCCTTGGGTGGCTATGGCTACACCTTC. Amino acids: CASALGGYGYTF. The full variable domain, in which reference TRBV7-2 and TRBJ1-2 provide the parts outside the CDR3, is GAGVSQSPSNKVTEKGKDVELRCDPISGHTALYWYRQSLGQGLEFLIYFQGNSAPDKSGLPSDRFSAERTGGSVSTLTIQRTQQEDSAVYLCASALGGYGYTFGSGTRLTVV.

The V and J genes are TRBV12-3 or TRBV12-4 and TRBJ2-3; 8 bases are a match to TRBD2. J lost 3 bases, V lost 6 bases, and 8 bases had no gene match. The CDR3 length is 15 residues. CDR3 sequence reads: CASSLGGAWTDTQYF. The CDR3 nucleotides are TGTGCCAGCAGCCTCGGGGGGGCCTGGACAGATACGCAGTATTTT.

The chain is built from TRBV4-1 and TRBJ2-7; 11 bases are a match to TRBD1. The CDR3 loop spans 17 amino acids. CDR1 is MGHRA, CDR2 YSYEKL, per germline. V lost 4 bases, J lost 0 bases, and 8 bases stayed unmatched. CDR3 DNA: TGCGCCAGCAGCCCGGGGACAGGGGGAAGGAGCTCCTACGAGCAGTACTTC. Residues: CASSPGTGGRSSYEQYF.

V usage is TRBV7-9 and J usage is TRBJ2-7, with D maybe TRBD1 (6 bases). Trimming took off 5 bases at V and 3 bases at J, with 14 bases between the two ends. The CDR3 extends over 14 amino acids. The V gene's germline CDR1 is SEHNR and CDR2 FQNEAQ (reference sequence). CDR3 DNA: TGTGCCAGCAGCGATCTGAAGGACAGCTACGAGCAGTACTTC. Amino acids: CASSDLKDSYEQYF.

The V and J genes are TRBV18 and TRBJ2-1, with D tentatively TRBD1 or TRBD2 (7 bases each). The CDR3 extends over 16 amino acids. Trimming cost V 6 bases and J 4 bases, with 19 bases left between them. Germline assignment: CDR1 KGHSH and CDR2 LQKENI. CDR3 region: CASSPEAGQRYNEQFF. The CDR3 DNA reads TGTGCCAGCTCCCCCGAAGCGGGACAGCGATACAATGAGCAGTTCTTC.

The rearrangement links TRBV5-1 to TRBJ1-6; 8 bases agree with TRBD1. CDR3 length: 15 residues. Trimming removed 0 bases from V and 7 bases from J; junction bases left unmatched: 3. Germline V CDR1 and CDR2: SGHRS, YFSETQ. The CDR3 coding sequence is TGCGCCAGCAGCTTGGAAGACAGGGGCAATTCACCCCTCCACTTT. Encoded protein: CASSLEDRGNSPLHF.

This clonotype has more than one count but fewer than ten. This is likely a read error, given that the CDR3 carries no conserved phenylalanine or tryptophan at its end. The limits of the CDR3 on the DNA are not certain, so only TCRdb's listed CDR3 is given. The rearrangement uses TRBV29-1 and TRBJ1-2. Counting both end residues, the CDR3 totals 9 amino acids. Germline V CDR1 and CDR2: SQVTM, ANQGSEA. CDR3 protein: CSVPDNLVH.

Comments on this clonotype: Sequence at one end of the junction differs from germline and may be a read error. This chain joins TRBV12-3 or TRBV12-4 and TRBJ1-1; D is possibly TRBD1 (5 bases). The CDR3 contains 15 residues. The CDR3: CASRLAGGGGTEAFF. DNA for the CDR3: TGTGCCAGCAGATTAGCGGGGGGAGGAGGCACTGAAGCTTTCTTT.

This clonotype was picked up a small number of times. The J gene is TRBJ2-1, the V gene TRBV4-1; no reliable D call. From germline, CDR1 is MGHRA and CDR2 YSYEKL. V was shortened by 3 bases and J by 13 bases, with 13 bases between the two germline ends. This CDR3 spans 12 amino acids. This chain's CDR3 is CASSQVSSEQFF. CDR3 in DNA: TGCGCCAGCAGCCAGGTATCGAGCGAACAGTTCTTC.

This clonotype was picked up a small number of times. This rearrangement joins TRBV7-8 to TRBJ2-5, with a weak D call TRBD2 (7 bases). Trimming removed 2 bases at V and 4 bases at J, with 14 bases between. The CDR3 totals 15 residues. Germline lookup yields CDR1 SGHVS and CDR2 FQNEAQ. The CDR3 is CASSLFGGGRETQYF. Written as DNA, the CDR3 is TGTGCCAGCAGCTTATTCGGCGGGGGCCGAGAGACCCAGTACTTC.

The V call is TRBV20-1, the J call TRBJ1-5; 7 bases agree with TRBD1. This CDR3 comprises 14 residues. The V gene's germline CDR1 is DFQATT and CDR2 SNEGSKA (reference sequence). CDR3 coding DNA: TGCAGCGTCTCCGCGGGACAGAGTAATCAGCCCCAGCATTTT. It yields the protein CSVSAGQSNQPQHF.

This clonotype showed up just a few times. The V gene is TRBV5-1, the J gene TRBJ2-6, with D tentatively TRBD1 or TRBD2 (5 bases each). The germline V gene encodes CDR1 SGHRS and CDR2 YFSETQ. The CDR3 consists of 18 residues. Trimming took 0 bases from V and 0 from J, leaving 13 bases between them. CDR3 protein: CASSLVKGSPSGANVLTF. In DNA form, the CDR3 reads TGCGCCAGCAGCTTGGTCAAGGGGAGTCCCTCTGGGGCCAACGTCCTGACTTTC.

This clonotype appeared many times. This sequence joins TRBV12-3 or TRBV12-4 and TRBJ1-2; TRBD1 agrees at 9 bases. CDR3 size: 13 residues. The ends lost 5 bases at V and 8 bases at J; junction bases unmatched: 6. The CDR3 is CASSRQGVEGYTF. For the CDR3, the DNA is TGTGCCAGCAGTCGACAGGGGGTGGAGGGCTACACCTTC.

This chain uses TRBV30 with TRBJ2-3; D possibly corresponds to TRBD1 (6 bases). CDR1 and CDR2 from the germline V gene are GTSNPN and SVGIG (reference sequence). With 2 bases removed from V and 4 bases from J, the gap between germline ends came to 10 bases. The CDR3 contains 13 residues. The CDR3 DNA reads as TGTGCCTGGAGTTACAGGGTCTCAGATACGCAGTATTTT. Its translation is CAWSYRVSDTQYF.

The chain combines TRBV4-3 with TRBJ2-3; the D gene is possibly TRBD2 (5 bases). The length of the CDR3 is 15 residues. Germline lookup yields CDR1 LGHNA and CDR2 YSLEER. The ends were cut back, 0 bases at V and 0 bases at J, with 7 bases in the middle. The CDR3 protein is CASSQERVSTDTQYF. In DNA form, the CDR3 reads TGCGCCAGCAGCCAAGAGAGGGTTAGCACAGATACGCAGTATTTT.